The 22 T cell receptor beta chains reported below all come from one sample, sequenced in a study of metastatic and nonmetastatic thyroid tumors. TCRdb re-clonotyped the PCR reads via MiXCR. The sample carries some 26,000 clones, 3.7% recorded once. Patients had received no treatment of any kind before thyroid surgery. The sequencing sample was made of blood. The source of these receptors is a male donor with papillary thyroid cancer or a benign thyroid nodule (not recorded which). Some clones in this sample may be carry-over from other donors' samples.

This clone has only a few counts. V is TRBV11-2 and J is TRBJ1-1; the D gene is possibly TRBD1 (5 bases). There are 16 residues in the CDR3. V lost 1 base and J lost 1, with 13 bases in between. The germline CDR1 and CDR2 sequences are SGHAT and FQNNGV. The CDR3 nucleotides are TGTGCCAGCAGCTTAGGGGGGGGACGGTCGAACACTGAAGCTTTCTTT. Protein: CASSLGGGRSNTEAFF.

This clone showed up just a few times. The genes are TRBV12-3 or TRBV12-4 and TRBJ2-7; D is unresolved. This CDR3 has 14 amino acids. The V end was cut by 6 bases, the J end by 3 bases, with 15 bases between. The CDR3: CASSLGRKLYEQYF. CDR3 bases: TGTGCCAGCAGCCTAGGACGGAAACTCTACGAGCAGTACTTC.

In this sample, this clone turned up a few times. This may be a read error, as it is one base from a much larger clone. The chain combines TRBV27 with TRBJ1-1; the D is unclear. The CDR3 extends over 14 amino acids. The germline V gene has CDR1 MNHEY and CDR2 SMNVEV (reference sequence). In nucleotides, the CDR3 is TGTGTCAGCAGTTTGCTACTCGTTTCGTCTGAAGCTTTCTTT. Translating it yields CVSSLLLVSSEAFF.

This clone was recorded many times. A junction boundary mismatches the germline segment, possibly from a read error. Other nucleotide sequences from this sample produce the same CDR3. The chain has TRBV4-2 and TRBJ1-5, with D tentatively TRBD1 (6 bases). CDR1 and CDR2 (germline): LGHNA, YNFKEQ. This CDR3 comprises 14 residues. Written as DNA, the CDR3 is TGTGCCCGCAGCCAGCAGACAGGCAGTCAGCCCCAGCACTTT. It codes for CARSQQTGSQPQHF.

This clone was recorded a few times. The chain recombines TRBV11-3 with TRBJ1-1; D is ambiguous. CDR3 size: 13 residues. Germline lookup yields CDR1 SGHNT and CDR2 YENEEA. V lost 5 bases to trimming and J lost 0 bases, with 7 bases between them. The CDR3 coding sequence is TGTGCCAGCAGCGAAAACATGAACACTGAAGCTTTCTTT. Amino acid sequence: CASSENMNTEAFF.

This clone has only a few counts. The chain uses TRBV5-5 and TRBJ1-4; D is uncertain. The CDR3 length is 13 residues. CDR1 and CDR2 from the germline V gene are SGHKS and YYEKEE (reference sequence). Trimming shortened V by 0 bases and J by 4 bases, and 4 bases separated the two germline ends. The CDR3 coding sequence is TGTGCCAGCAGCTTGGGACTTAATGAAAAACTGTTTTTT. It codes for CASSLGLNEKLFF.

This clone has only a few counts. The gene calls are TRBV27 and TRBJ1-1; 8 nucleotides match TRBD1. V dropped 6 bases and J dropped 5; count of bases not matched to a gene: 11. Germline loops: CDR1 MNHEY, CDR2 SMNVEV (reference sequence). The CDR3 has 15 residues. The DNA for the CDR3 is TGTGCCAGCAGCCCTTTCCAGGGGGCTCAGACTGAAGCTTTCTTT. This encodes CASSPFQGAQTEAFF.

This chain joins TRBV20-1 and TRBJ1-6; 9 bases align to TRBD1. Germline V gives CDR1 DFQATT, CDR2 SNEGSKA (reference sequence). CDR3 length: 14 residues. Trimming took 6 bases from V and 9 from J; bases not matched to a gene: 9. The CDR3 protein is CSASRDRESSPLHF. In DNA form, the CDR3 reads TGCAGTGCCTCCCGGGACAGGGAGAGTTCACCCCTCCACTTT.

By sample share, this clone is medium-sized. V gene TRBV28 combines with J gene TRBJ1-2, with 8 bases fitting TRBD1. Germline assignment: CDR1 MDHEN and CDR2 SYDVKM. J was trimmed by 7 bases and V by 5 bases; bases with no gene match: 9. The length of the CDR3 is 14 residues. The CDR3 DNA follows: TGTGCCAGCAGTCCGTACCTTGGACAGGGTGGCTACACCTTC. Its protein is CASSPYLGQGGYTF.

V is TRBV30 and J is TRBJ2-5; 10 positions agree with TRBD1. Trimming at V came to 1 base and at J to 2 bases, leaving 1 base not matched to a gene. The CDR3 is made up of 14 amino acids. Germline V CDR1 and CDR2: GTSNPN, SVGIG (reference sequence). The CDR3 DNA reads TGTGCCTGGAGTGCGGACAGGGGGCAAGAGACCCAGTACTTC. Translated: CAWSADRGQETQYF.

The sample holds many counts of this clone. The chain is built from TRBV6-2 or TRBV6-3 and TRBJ2-7, with 8 bases aligning to TRBD2. Germline values: CDR1 MNHEY, CDR2 SVGEGT. The V segment lost 2 bases and the J segment 4 bases; nucleotides outside the gene matches: 4. The CDR3 totals 14 residues. The CDR3 sequence: CASSYAGGVYEQYF. The CDR3, as DNA: TGTGCCAGCAGTTACGCGGGGGGCGTTTACGAGCAGTACTTC.

This clone was seen a few times. V usage is TRBV6-1 and J usage is TRBJ1-2; perhaps TRBD1 as D (5 bases). The CDR3 has 15 amino acids. V gave up 7 bases and J gave up 1 base, with 16 bases separating them. Germline CDR1 and CDR2: MNHNS and SASEGT. The CDR3 region is CASIRIGALNYGYTF. CDR3 bases: TGTGCCAGCATCCGGATAGGGGCGCTTAACTATGGCTACACCTTC.

The chain uses TRBV20-1 and TRBJ2-2; tentative D call: TRBD1 (5 bases). Per the germline V gene, CDR1 is DFQATT and CDR2 is SNEGSKA (reference sequence). The CDR3 contains 12 residues. Between the trimmed V and J ends, which lost 5 bases and 3 bases, there was a span of 7 bases. CDR3 bases: TGCAGTGCTCGACAGTACACCGGGGAGCTGTTTTTT. The encoded protein is CSARQYTGELFF.

The V gene is TRBV7-2, the J gene TRBJ2-2; TRBD2 agrees at 10 bases. The CDR3 is 18 residues long. Germline V gene data show CDR1 as SGHTA and CDR2 as FQGNSA. The trim removed 4 bases at V and 0 bases at J, leaving 8 bases unmatched. The CDR3 DNA sequence: TGTGCCAGCAGCTCAAGAGGTCTAGCGGGAGCGAACACCGGGGAGCTGTTTTTT. Translated, it gives CASSSRGLAGANTGELFF.

This clone occurred many times. The chain has TRBV10-1 and TRBJ2-3; D unresolved. This CDR3 comprises 13 residues. The V gene lost 2 bases and the J gene lost 3 bases, with 6 bases spanning the gap. The germline gives CDR1 WNHNN, CDR2 SYGVQD (reference sequence). CDR3 nucleotide sequence: TGCGCCAGCAGTGAGGGGGTTACAGATACGCAGTATTTT. Amino acids: CASSEGVTDTQYF.

This clone was recorded at least ten times. The CDR3, as DNA: TGTGCCAGCAGCTTCGGACTAAAAGAGACCCAGTACTTC. Encoded protein: CASSFGLKETQYF. The chain is built from TRBV7-9 and TRBJ2-5; weak D call: TRBD2 (6 bases). V was pared by 3 bases and J by 3 bases, with 8 bases between. Germline V gene data show CDR1 as SEHNR and CDR2 as FQNEAQ (reference sequence). The CDR3 runs 13 residues.

The chain is built from TRBV11-3 and TRBJ2-1; the D is unclear. Germline V gene sequence: CDR1 SGHNT, CDR2 YENEEA. This CDR3 is 13 amino acids long. V was shortened by 1 base and J by 3 bases, with 4 bases between the two germline ends. The chain's CDR3 is CASSLGNYNEQFF. In DNA form, the CDR3 reads TGTGCCAGCAGCTTAGGGAACTACAATGAGCAGTTCTTC.

This clone has ten or more counts. Other DNA sequences in the same sample also yield this CDR3. The chain is built from TRBV5-4 and TRBJ2-2; TRBD1 aligns across 10 bases. The trim removed 3 bases at V and 6 bases at J, leaving 11 bases unmatched. The length of the CDR3 is 17 residues. Germline V lookup: CDR1 SGHNT, CDR2 YYREEE (reference sequence). The CDR3 here is CASSSRQGAIQAGELFF. The CDR3, as DNA: TGTGCCAGCAGCTCGCGACAGGGGGCTATTCAAGCCGGGGAGCTGTTTTTT.

This clone came up a few times. V and J are TRBV28 and TRBJ2-7, with 9 bases identical to TRBD2. The CDR3 sequence is 14 residues long. V dropped 5 bases and J dropped 3; count of bases not matched to a gene: 5. The germline V gene has CDR1 MDHEN and CDR2 SYDVKM. This CDR3 reads CASSSLAGVYEQYF. The CDR3, as DNA: TGTGCCAGCAGTAGCTTAGCGGGAGTCTACGAGCAGTACTTC.

This clone ranks as medium-sized. The CDR3 is CASRLAGGPYEQFF. The DNA of the CDR3 is TGTGCCAGCAGACTAGCGGGAGGTCCGTATGAGCAGTTCTTC. The chain is built from TRBV6-1 and TRBJ2-1, with TRBD2 matching over 12 bases. J was trimmed by 8 bases and V by 6 bases; bases with no gene match: 5. The CDR3 sequence is 14 residues long. Per the germline V gene, CDR1 is MNHNS and CDR2 is SASEGT.

This clone has only a few counts. This rearrangement joins TRBV19 to TRBJ2-7, with 8 nucleotides matching TRBD1. The V gene's germline CDR1 is LNHDA and CDR2 SQIVND (reference sequence). Trimming at V came to 2 bases and at J to 2 bases, leaving 11 bases not matched to a gene. The length of the CDR3 is 17 residues. CDR3 DNA: TGTGCCAGTAGTATATCGCATATTGGACAGGGCCCCTACGAGCAGTACTTC. This encodes CASSISHIGQGPYEQYF.

This chain joins TRBV2 and TRBJ2-2; D remains unclear. Germline values: CDR1 SNHLY, CDR2 FYNNEI. Trimming left V 5 bases short and J 5 bases short, with 6 bases between. The CDR3 is 12 amino acids. CDR3 DNA sequence: TGTGCCAGCAGTACCCGTACCGGGGAGCTGTTTTTT. This encodes CASSTRTGELFF.